This T cell receptor (beta chain) was observed in a study of identifying expanded T cells in peripheral blood. Overall study results and limits: Variance in clone template counts between approximately two-week samples significantly increased with total template count across all healthy donors. About 1.2 clones differed between technical replicates, versus roughly 16 and 20 over time.

This clone has a single count. The antigen is undetermined. V was clipped by 10 bases and J by 0 bases; unmatched bases: 21. Per the germline V gene, CDR1 is WNHNN and CDR2 is SYGVQD (reference sequence). This CDR3 comprises 19 residues. During the collection period, no donor immune events like infections were recorded. Using immunoSEQ multiplex PCR, the repertoire was profiled, and TCRdb retains in-frame clones only, with some absent. This sample carries 100,000 or so clones, around 89% of them seen once, and the ten largest clones take over 15%. This sequence was found in a person aged 18-70 years in good health. The gene calls are TRBV10-1 and TRBJ2-7; 10 nucleotides agree with TRBD2. Sequencing input: blood. The CDR3 nucleotides are TGCGCCACAAACAAAACCCTAGCGGGGGTGATGGTTACCTCCTACGAGCAGTACTTC. Translation: CATNKTLAGVMVTSYEQYF.